This T cell receptor beta chain was recorded in a study of cytomegalovirus exposure and HLA in healthy donors. The PCR ran on 60 Vbeta and 13 Jbeta primers. Clones were read by immunoSEQ multiplex PCR, and TCRdb kept only the in-frame ones, dropping some. The data show tens of thousands of clones, about 70% seen once. The donors were healthy bone marrow donors. V shed 7 bases, J shed 5 bases, and the junction held 7 bases outside the gene matches. From germline, CDR1 is SGDLS and CDR2 YYNGEE. The CDR3 is 15 residues long. The V and J genes are TRBV9 and TRBJ2-2, with TRBD2 matching over 11 bases. This TCR derives from a woman aged 45-60 years in good health and CMV-seropositive. Sequencing was carried out using PBMCs. CDR3 loop: CASQMTSGVTGELFF. Written as DNA, the CDR3 is TGTGCCAGCCAAATGACTAGCGGGGTTACCGGGGAGCTGTTTTTT.